Each of the 14 T cell receptor beta chains below was sequenced from the same sample in a study of T-cell memory formation after mild COVID-19. One entry per CDR3 protein, called by TCRdb with MiXCR from the 5' RACE reads. The sample lists 350,000 or so distinct CDR3 sequences; 20% were seen once. The specimen was PBMCs or a T cell subset sorted from them (not recorded which). The receptor set was obtained from a man aged 18 to 30 who had mild COVID-19 (a few samples of this study predate the infection). Cell type and time point are not known.

The V call is TRBV6-2 or TRBV6-3, the J call TRBJ2-2; D unresolved. CDR3 size: 16 residues. Germline V lookup: CDR1 MNHEY, CDR2 SVGEGT. V lost 2 bases to trimming and J lost 7 bases, with 17 bases between them. CDR3 nucleotides: TGTGCCAGCAGTTACCCGGCTCGAGCCCGCGTCGGGGAGCTGTTTTTT. This encodes CASSYPARARVGELFF.

Only a few counts were recorded for this clonotype. V gene TRBV12-3 or TRBV12-4 combines with J gene TRBJ2-7; D is ambiguous. Trimming took 1 base from V and 3 from J, leaving 13 bases between them. The CDR3 contains 15 residues. CDR3 in amino acids: CASSLGSKGFYEQYV. The CDR3 bases are TGTGCCAGCAGTTTAGGATCGAAAGGTTTCTACGAGCAGTACGTC.

J is TRBJ2-3 and V is TRBV5-1; TRBD2 matches 7 bases. This CDR3 is 18 amino acids long. Germline V gene lookup returns CDR1 SGHRS and CDR2 YFSETQ. J gave up 2 bases and V 1 base, and 13 bases lay outside the gene matches. The CDR3 DNA follows: TGCGCCAGCAGCTTGTCTGGGCCCGGACTAGGTCTCACAGATACGCAGTATTTT. This sequence encodes CASSLSGPGLGLTDTQYF.

This clonotype was counted only a few times. V is TRBV3-1 and J is TRBJ2-2; 11 nucleotides agree with TRBD2. V lost 2 bases to trimming and J lost 6 bases; unmatched junction nucleotides: 8. Germline CDR1 LGHDT, CDR2 YNNKEL (reference sequence). The length of the CDR3 is 17 residues. The CDR3 nucleotides read TGTGCCAGCAGCCAACGTAGCGGGGGGGCCTGGTCCGGGGAGCTGTTTTTT. It yields the protein CASSQRSGGAWSGELFF.

This clonotype has more than one count but fewer than ten. CDR3 sequence: CASSLVRQETQYF. The DNA for the CDR3 is TGTGCCAGCAGCTTAGTCAGACAAGAGACCCAGTACTTC. The J gene is TRBJ2-5, the V gene TRBV13; D uncertain. Per the germline V gene, CDR1 is PRHDT and CDR2 is FYEKMQ (reference sequence). Trimming left V 1 base short and J 2 bases short, with 5 bases between. CDR3 length: 13 amino acids.

The sample holds a few counts of this clonotype. The rearrangement joins TRBV5-1 to TRBJ2-3; D is possibly TRBD2 (6 bases). The ends were cut back, 1 base at V and 6 bases at J, with 15 bases in the middle. Germline-derived CDR1 and CDR2 are SGHRS and YFSETQ. The length of the CDR3 is 15 residues. CDR3 region: CASSLLGGVGDTQYF. The CDR3 region has the DNA TGCGCCAGCAGCTTGTTGGGCGGGGTCGGGGATACGCAGTATTTT.

The genes are TRBV12-3 or TRBV12-4 and TRBJ1-3, with TRBD1 as a possible D gene (5 bases). The CDR3 totals 14 residues. Trimming removed 5 bases from V and 2 bases from J, with 10 bases in between. The CDR3 loop reads CASSPPGAGNTIYF. For the CDR3, the DNA is TGTGCCAGCAGTCCCCCGGGGGCTGGAAACACCATATATTTT.

This clonotype was counted between two and nine times. The chain combines TRBV20-1 with TRBJ2-7; no clear D. Trimming took off 3 bases at V and 3 bases at J, with 12 bases between the two ends. CDR3 size: 13 residues. The germline V gene encodes CDR1 DFQATT and CDR2 SNEGSKA (reference sequence). CDR3 nucleotides: TGCAGTGCTAGTAAGGACCCGAACTACGAGCAGTACTTC. It encodes CSASKDPNYEQYF.

This clonotype has just a few counts. The chain links TRBV7-2 to TRBJ2-3, with D perhaps TRBD2 (5 bases). With 1 base removed from V and 5 bases from J, the gap between germline ends came to 13 bases. Germline CDR1 is SGHTA and CDR2 is FQGNSA. The CDR3 covers 15 residues. CDR3 nucleotide sequence: TGTGCCAGCAGCTTAGACAACTCGGAGGTAGATACGCAGTATTTT. Protein sequence: CASSLDNSEVDTQYF.

The genes are TRBV6-6 and TRBJ2-5; no firm D call. Germline CDR1 MNHNY, CDR2 SVGAGI (reference sequence). The CDR3 contains 15 residues. With 1 base removed from V and 2 bases from J, the gap between germline ends came to 11 bases. The CDR3 loop reads CASSYYSGHQETQYF. The CDR3, as DNA: TGTGCCAGCAGTTACTATTCGGGTCATCAAGAGACCCAGTACTTC.

The rearrangement uses TRBV7-3 and TRBJ2-1; 13 bases are a match to TRBD2. The CDR3 runs 15 residues. V dropped 5 bases and J dropped 8; count of bases not matched to a gene: 6. From germline, CDR1 is SGHTA and CDR2 FQGTGA. CDR3 nucleotides: TGTGCCAGCAGCCAGGGACTAGCGGGGTCCTATGAGCAGTTCTTC. Encoded protein: CASSQGLAGSYEQFF.

The rearrangement uses TRBV11-2 and TRBJ2-5; no clear D gene. This CDR3 has 13 residues. Trimming removed 5 bases from V and 4 bases from J, with 11 bases in between. Germline lookup yields CDR1 SGHAT and CDR2 FQNNGV. For the CDR3, the DNA is TGTGCCAGCAGCGGTTGGCCGGGAGAGACCCAGTACTTC. It yields the protein CASSGWPGETQYF.

This clonotype was detected a few times. The chain uses TRBV3-1 and TRBJ2-3, with unresolved D. This CDR3 comprises 13 residues. The germline V and J ends were trimmed by 8 bases and 12 bases, with 21 bases remaining between them. Germline V gives CDR1 LGHDT, CDR2 YNNKEL (reference sequence). The CDR3: CASGRRPHFPQYF. DNA of the CDR3: TGTGCCAGCGGACGACGGCCCCACTTCCCTCAGTATTTT.

This clonotype was recorded a few times. This rearrangement joins TRBV6-5 to TRBJ2-7; no firm D call. Looked up from germline, CDR1 is MNHEY and CDR2 is SVGAGI. V lost 2 bases and J lost 2, with 13 bases in between. The CDR3 is 15 residues long. CDR3: CASSYIAQPTYEQYF. CDR3 sequence (DNA): TGTGCCAGCAGTTACATCGCCCAACCTACCTACGAGCAGTACTTC.